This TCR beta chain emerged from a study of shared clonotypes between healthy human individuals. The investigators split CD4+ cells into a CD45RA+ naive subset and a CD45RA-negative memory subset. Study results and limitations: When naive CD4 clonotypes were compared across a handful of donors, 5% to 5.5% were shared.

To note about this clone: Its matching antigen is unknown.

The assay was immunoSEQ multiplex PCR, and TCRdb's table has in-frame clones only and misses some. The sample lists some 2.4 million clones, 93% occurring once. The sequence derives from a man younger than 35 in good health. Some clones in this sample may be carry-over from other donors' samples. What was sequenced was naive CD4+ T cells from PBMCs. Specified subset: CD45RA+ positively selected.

This CDR3 is CASSPFLRGAYNEQFF. CDR3 sequence (DNA): TGTGCCAGCAGCCCCTTCTTGCGGGGAGCATACAATGAGCAGTTCTTC. This chain joins TRBV5-4 and TRBJ2-1; maybe TRBD2 (6 bases). The CDR3 contains 16 residues. The V end lost 4 bases, the J end lost 4 bases, and 18 bases lay between the germline ends. The germline V gene has CDR1 SGHNT and CDR2 YYREEE (reference sequence).